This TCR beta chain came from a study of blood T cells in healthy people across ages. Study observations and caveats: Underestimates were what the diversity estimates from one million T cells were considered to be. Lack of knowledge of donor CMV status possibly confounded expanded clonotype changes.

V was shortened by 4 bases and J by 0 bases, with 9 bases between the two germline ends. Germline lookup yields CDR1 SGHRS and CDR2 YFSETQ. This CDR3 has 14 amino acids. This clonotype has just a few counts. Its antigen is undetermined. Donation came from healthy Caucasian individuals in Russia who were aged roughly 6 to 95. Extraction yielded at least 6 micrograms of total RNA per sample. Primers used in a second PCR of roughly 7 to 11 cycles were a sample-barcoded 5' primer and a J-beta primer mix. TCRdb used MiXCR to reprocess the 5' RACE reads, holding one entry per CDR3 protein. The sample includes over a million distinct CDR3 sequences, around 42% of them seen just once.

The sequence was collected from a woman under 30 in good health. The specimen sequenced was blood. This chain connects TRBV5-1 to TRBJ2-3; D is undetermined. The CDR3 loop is CASSSRSSTDTQYF. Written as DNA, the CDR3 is TGCGCCAGCAGCAGTAGGAGTAGCACAGATACGCAGTATTTT.